The T cell receptor (beta chain) described here comes from a study of CD8+ T cells in alopecia areata. General study results and limits: TCR sharing across patients was less clear than in mice, possibly HLA-related.

RNA was isolated and reverse transcribed to cDNA, the sequencing template. Using immunoSEQ multiplex PCR, the repertoire was profiled, and TCRdb retains in-frame clones only, with some absent. The table shows roughly 180,000 clones, with roughly half occurring only once. The treatment denotes: oral pan-JAK inhibitor, 5-10 mg twice daily. In regard to this clone: Its antigen remains unknown.

The CDR3 totals 14 residues. Germline V gene data show CDR1 as MNHEY and CDR2 as SMNVEV (reference sequence). J lost 10 bases, V lost 2 bases, and 7 bases had no gene match. Sequences were derived from CD8+ T cells sorted from blood, sampled between weeks 51 and 54, from a patient treated with tofacitinib. This chain uses TRBV27 with TRBJ2-1, with 8 nucleotides matching TRBD2. The origin of this receptor is a human donor with alopecia areata. Here the CDR3 DNA reads TGTGCCAGCAGTTTAAGGGAGCGGGGGAGAGAGCAGTTCTTC. Its translation: CASSLRERGREQFF.